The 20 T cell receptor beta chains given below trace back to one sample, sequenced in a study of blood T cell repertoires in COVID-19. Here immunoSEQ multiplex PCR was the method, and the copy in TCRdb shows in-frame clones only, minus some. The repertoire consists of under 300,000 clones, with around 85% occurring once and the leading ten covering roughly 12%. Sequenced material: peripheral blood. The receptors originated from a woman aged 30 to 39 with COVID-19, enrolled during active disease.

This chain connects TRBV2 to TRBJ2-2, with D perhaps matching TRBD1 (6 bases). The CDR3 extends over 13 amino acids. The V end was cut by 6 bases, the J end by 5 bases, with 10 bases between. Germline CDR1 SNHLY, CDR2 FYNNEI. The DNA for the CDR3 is TGTGCCAGCAGCCGGACAGTGACCGGGGAGCTGTTTTTT. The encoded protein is CASSRTVTGELFF.

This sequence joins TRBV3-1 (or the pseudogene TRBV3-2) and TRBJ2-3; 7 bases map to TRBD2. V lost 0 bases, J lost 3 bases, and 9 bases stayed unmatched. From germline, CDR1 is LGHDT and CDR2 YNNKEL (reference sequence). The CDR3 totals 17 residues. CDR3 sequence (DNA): TGTGCCAGCAGCCAAGATCGGGGAGGGGAGGCAACAGATACGCAGTATTTT. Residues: CASSQDRGGEATDTQYF.

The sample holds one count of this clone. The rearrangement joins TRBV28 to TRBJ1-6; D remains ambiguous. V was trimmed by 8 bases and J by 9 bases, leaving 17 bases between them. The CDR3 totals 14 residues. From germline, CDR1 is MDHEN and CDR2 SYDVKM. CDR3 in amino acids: CASRVEGFRSPLHF. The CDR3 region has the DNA TGTGCCAGCCGGGTGGAGGGCTTTCGTTCACCCCTCCACTTT.

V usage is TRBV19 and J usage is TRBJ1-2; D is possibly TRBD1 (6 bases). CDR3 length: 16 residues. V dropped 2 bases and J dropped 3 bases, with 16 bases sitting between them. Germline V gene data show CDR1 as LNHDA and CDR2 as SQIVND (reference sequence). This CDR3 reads CASSIIGQNYYYGYTF. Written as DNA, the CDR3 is TGTGCCAGTAGTATAATTGGACAGAACTATTACTATGGCTACACCTTC.

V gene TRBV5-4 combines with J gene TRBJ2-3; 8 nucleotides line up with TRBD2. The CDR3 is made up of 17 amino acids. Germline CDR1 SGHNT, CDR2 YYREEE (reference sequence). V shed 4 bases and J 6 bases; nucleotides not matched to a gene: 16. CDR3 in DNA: TGTGCCAGCAGCCCTGGGGTAGCGGGGTCGTTTGTTGATACGCAGTATTTT. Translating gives CASSPGVAGSFVDTQYF.

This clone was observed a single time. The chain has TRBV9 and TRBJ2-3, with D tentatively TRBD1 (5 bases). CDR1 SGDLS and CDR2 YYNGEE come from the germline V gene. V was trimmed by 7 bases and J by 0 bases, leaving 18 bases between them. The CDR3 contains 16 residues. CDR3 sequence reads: CASAPLWTTSTDTQYF. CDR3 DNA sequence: TGTGCCAGCGCCCCCCTTTGGACAACAAGCACAGATACGCAGTATTTT.

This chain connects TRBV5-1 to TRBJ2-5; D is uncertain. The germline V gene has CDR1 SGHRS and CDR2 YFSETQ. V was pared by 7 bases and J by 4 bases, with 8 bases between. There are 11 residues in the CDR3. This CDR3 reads CASGYGETQYF. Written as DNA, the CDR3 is TGCGCCAGCGGCTACGGAGAGACCCAGTACTTC.

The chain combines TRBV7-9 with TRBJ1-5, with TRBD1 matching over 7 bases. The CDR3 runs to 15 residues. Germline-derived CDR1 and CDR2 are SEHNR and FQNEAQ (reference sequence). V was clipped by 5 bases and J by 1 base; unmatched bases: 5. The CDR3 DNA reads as TGTGCCAGCAGCACCTCGGACAGGAGCAATCAGCCCCAGCATTTT. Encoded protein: CASSTSDRSNQPQHF.

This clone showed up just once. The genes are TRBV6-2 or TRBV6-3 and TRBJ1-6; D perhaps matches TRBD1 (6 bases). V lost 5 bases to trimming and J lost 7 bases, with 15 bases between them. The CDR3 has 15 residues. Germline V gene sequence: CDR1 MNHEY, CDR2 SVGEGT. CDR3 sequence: CASSAGTIPNSPLHF. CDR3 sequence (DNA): TGTGCCAGCAGTGCCGGGACAATACCGAATTCACCCCTCCACTTT.

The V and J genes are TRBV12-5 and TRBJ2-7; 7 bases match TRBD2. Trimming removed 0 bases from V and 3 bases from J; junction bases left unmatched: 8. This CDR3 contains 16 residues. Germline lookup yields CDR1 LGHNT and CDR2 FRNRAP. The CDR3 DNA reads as TGTGCTAGTGGTTTGGTACGCACTAGCGAAGACTACGAGCAGTACTTC. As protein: CASGLVRTSEDYEQYF.

The CDR3 nucleotides read TGCAGCGTTGGGCTGGACAGGGGTTCGGTTTCCGAAAAACTGTTTTTT. Protein sequence: CSVGLDRGSVSEKLFF. The chain couples TRBV29-1 to TRBJ1-4; 9 nucleotides match TRBD1. CDR1 is SQVTM and CDR2 is ANQGSEA in the germline V gene. The V and J ends lost 4 bases and 8 bases, in that order; junction bases with no gene match: 14. This CDR3 comprises 16 residues.

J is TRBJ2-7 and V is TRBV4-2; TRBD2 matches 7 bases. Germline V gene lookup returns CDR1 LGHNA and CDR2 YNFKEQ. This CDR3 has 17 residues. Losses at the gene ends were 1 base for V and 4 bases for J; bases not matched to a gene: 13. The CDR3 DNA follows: TGTGCCAGCAGCCAAGGTGGGGAGGGTCGGAGACTTTACGAGCAGTACTTC. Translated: CASSQGGEGRRLYEQYF.

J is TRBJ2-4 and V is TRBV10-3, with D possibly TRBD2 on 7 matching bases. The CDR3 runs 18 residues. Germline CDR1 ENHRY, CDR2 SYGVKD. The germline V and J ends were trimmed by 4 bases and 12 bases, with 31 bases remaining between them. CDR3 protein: CAISVSPSGALPGVDQYF. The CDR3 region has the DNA TGTGCCATCAGTGTCTCACCCAGCGGGGCCCTGCCAGGGGTTGATCAGTACTTC.

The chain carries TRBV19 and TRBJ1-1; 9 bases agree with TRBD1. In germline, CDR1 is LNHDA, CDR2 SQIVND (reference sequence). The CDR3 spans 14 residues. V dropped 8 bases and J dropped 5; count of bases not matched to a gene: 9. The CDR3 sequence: CASYRGRRETEAFF. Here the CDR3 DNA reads TGTGCCAGTTACAGGGGGCGCAGAGAAACTGAAGCTTTCTTT.

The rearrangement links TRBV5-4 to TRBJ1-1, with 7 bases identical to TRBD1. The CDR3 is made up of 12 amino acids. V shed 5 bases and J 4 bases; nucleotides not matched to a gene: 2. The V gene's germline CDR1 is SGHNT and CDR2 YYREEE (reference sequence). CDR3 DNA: TGTGCCAGCAGAGAGGGGGCCACTGAAGCTTTCTTT. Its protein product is CASREGATEAFF.

The CDR3 loop reads CASSLVGRTGFHEQYF. CDR3 nucleotide sequence: TGTGCCAGCAGTTTAGTCGGACGGACTGGGTTCCACGAGCAGTACTTC. V gene TRBV27 combines with J gene TRBJ2-7; a possible D gene is TRBD2 (5 bases). CDR1 and CDR2 (germline): MNHEY, SMNVEV (reference sequence). V lost 2 bases, J lost 5 bases, and 19 bases lay in between. CDR3 size: 16 residues.

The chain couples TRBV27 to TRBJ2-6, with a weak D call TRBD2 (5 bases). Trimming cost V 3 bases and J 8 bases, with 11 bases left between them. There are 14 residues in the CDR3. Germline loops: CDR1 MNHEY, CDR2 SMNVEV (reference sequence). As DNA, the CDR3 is TGTGCCAGCAGTTTTACGAGGGTCCCCAACGTCCTGACTTTC. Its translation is CASSFTRVPNVLTF.

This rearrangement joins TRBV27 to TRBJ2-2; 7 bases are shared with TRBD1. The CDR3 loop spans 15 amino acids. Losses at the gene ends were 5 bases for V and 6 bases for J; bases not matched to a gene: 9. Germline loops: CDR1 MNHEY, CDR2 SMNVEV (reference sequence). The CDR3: CASSPGTETSGELFF. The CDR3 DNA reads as TGTGCCAGCAGTCCCGGGACAGAAACTTCCGGGGAGCTGTTTTTT.

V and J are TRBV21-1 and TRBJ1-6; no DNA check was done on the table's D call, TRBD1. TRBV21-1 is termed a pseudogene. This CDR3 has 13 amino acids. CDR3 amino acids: CASKTGGNSPLHF. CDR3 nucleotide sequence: TGTGCCAGCAAGACAGGGGGAAATTCACCCCTCCACTTT.

The CDR3 DNA follows: TGTGCCAGCAGCTTATTGCGGGTAGGAACAGGGGGTGAAAAACTGTTTTTT. This codes for CASSLLRVGTGGEKLFF. The V gene is TRBV7-9, the J gene TRBJ1-4, with 8 nucleotides matching TRBD1. From germline, CDR1 is SEHNR and CDR2 FQNEAQ (reference sequence). This CDR3 contains 17 residues. Trimming cost V 2 bases and J 7 bases; bases outside gene matches: 12.